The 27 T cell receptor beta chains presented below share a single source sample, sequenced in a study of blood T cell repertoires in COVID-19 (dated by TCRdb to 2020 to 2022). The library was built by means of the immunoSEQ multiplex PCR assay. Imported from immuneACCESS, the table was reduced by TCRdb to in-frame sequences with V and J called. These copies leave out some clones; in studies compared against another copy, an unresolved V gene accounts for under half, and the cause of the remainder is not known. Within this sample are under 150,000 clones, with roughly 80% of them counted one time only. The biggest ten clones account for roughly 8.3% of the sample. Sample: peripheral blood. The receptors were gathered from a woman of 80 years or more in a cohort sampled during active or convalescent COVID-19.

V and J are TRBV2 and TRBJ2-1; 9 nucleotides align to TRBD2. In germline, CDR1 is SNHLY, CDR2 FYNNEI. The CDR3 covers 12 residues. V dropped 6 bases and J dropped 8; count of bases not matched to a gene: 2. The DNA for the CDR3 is TGTGCCAGCAGGGGACTAGCTGATGAGCAGTTCTTC. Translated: CASRGLADEQFF.

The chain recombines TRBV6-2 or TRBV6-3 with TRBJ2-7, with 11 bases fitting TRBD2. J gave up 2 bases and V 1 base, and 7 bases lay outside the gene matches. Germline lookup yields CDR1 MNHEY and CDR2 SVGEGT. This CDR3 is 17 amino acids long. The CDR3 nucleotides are TGTGCCAGCAGTTACTATCCTAGCGGGGGGTCTACCTACGAGCAGTACGTC. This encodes CASSYYPSGGSTYEQYV.

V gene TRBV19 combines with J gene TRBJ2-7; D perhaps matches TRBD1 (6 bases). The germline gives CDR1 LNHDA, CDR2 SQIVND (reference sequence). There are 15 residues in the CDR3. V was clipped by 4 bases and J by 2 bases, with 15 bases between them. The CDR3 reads CASSRGWGQAYEQYF. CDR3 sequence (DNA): TGTGCCAGTAGTAGGGGGTGGGGACAAGCCTACGAGCAGTACTTC.

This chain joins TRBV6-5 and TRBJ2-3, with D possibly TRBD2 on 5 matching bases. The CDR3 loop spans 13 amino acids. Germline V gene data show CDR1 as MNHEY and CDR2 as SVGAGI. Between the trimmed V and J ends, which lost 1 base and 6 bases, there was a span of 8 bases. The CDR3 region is CASSYLSGDTQYF. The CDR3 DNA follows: TGTGCCAGCAGTTACTTGAGCGGTGATACGCAGTATTTT.

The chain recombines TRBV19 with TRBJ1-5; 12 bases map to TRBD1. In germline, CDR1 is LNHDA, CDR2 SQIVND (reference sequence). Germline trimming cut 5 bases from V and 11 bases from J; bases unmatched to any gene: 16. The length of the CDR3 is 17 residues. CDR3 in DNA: TGTGCCAGTAGTTCTTCCGGGACAGGGGGCACGGGGTTGGCCCAGCATTTT. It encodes CASSSSGTGGTGLAQHF.

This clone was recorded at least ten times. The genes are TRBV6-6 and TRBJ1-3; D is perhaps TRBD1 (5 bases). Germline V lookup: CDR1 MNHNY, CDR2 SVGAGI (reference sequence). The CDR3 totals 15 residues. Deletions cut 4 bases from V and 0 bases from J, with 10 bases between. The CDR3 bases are TGTGCCAGCAGTTTGTTGGGACTCTCTGGAAACACCATATATTTT. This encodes CASSLLGLSGNTIYF.

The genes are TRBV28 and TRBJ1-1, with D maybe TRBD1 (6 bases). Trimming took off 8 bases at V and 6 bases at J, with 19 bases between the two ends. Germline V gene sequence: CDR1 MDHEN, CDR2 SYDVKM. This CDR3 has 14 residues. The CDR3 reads CASLMGGGNAEAFF. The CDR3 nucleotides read TGTGCCAGCCTAATGGGGGGGGGCAACGCTGAAGCTTTCTTT.

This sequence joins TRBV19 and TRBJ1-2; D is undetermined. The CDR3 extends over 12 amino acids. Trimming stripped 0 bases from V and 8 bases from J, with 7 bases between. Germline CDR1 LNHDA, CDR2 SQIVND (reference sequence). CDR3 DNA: TGTGCCAGTAGTATAGATCGGTGGGGCTACACCTTC. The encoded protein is CASSIDRWGYTF.

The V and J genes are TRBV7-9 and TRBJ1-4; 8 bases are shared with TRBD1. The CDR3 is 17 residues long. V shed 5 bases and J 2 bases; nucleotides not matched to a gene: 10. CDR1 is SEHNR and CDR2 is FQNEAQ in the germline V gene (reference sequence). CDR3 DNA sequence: TGTGCCAGCAGCCCAGACGGACAGGGAGCGACTAATGAAAAACTGTTTTTT. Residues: CASSPDGQGATNEKLFF.

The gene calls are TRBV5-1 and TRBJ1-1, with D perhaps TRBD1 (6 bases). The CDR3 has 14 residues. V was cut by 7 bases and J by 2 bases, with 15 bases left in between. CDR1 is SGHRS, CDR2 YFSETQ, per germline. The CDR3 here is CASSTTGINTEAFF. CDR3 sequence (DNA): TGCGCCAGCTCTACCACAGGGATCAACACTGAAGCTTTCTTT.

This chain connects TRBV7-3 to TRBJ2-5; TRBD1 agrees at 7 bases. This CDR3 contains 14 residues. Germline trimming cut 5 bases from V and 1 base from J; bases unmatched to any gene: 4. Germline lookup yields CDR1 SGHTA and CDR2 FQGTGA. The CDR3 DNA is TGTGCCAGCAGCCCGACAGGGACCCAAGAGACCCAGTACTTC. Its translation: CASSPTGTQETQYF.

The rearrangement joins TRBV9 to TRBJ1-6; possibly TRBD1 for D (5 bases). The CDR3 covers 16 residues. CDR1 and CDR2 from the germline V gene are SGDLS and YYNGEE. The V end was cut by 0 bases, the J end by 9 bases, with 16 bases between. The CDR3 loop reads CASSVGPTSGGSPLHF. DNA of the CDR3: TGTGCCAGCAGCGTAGGACCTACGTCGGGGGGTTCACCCCTCCACTTT.

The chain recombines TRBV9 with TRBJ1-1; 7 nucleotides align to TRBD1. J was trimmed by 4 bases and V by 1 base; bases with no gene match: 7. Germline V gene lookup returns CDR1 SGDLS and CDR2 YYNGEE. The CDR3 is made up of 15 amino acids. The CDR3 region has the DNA TGTGCCAGCAGCGTATCCCCGACAGGGATCACTGAAGCTTTCTTT. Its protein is CASSVSPTGITEAFF.

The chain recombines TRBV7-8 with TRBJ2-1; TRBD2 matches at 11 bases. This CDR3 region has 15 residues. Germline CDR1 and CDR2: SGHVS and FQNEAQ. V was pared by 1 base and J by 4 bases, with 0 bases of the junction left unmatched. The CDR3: CASSLGLAGYNEQFF. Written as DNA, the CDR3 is TGTGCCAGCAGCTTAGGACTAGCGGGGTACAATGAGCAGTTCTTC.

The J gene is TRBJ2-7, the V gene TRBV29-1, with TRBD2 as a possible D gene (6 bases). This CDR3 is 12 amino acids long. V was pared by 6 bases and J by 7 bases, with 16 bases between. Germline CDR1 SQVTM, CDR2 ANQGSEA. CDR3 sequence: CSVDNGGREQYF. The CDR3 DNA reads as TGCAGCGTCGACAACGGGGGACGGGAGCAGTACTTC.

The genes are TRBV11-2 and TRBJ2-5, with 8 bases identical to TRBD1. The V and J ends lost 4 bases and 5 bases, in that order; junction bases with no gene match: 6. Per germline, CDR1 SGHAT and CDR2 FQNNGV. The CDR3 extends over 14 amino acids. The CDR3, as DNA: TGTGCCAGCAGCTCCTGGGACAGGAGTGAGACCCAGTACTTC. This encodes CASSSWDRSETQYF.

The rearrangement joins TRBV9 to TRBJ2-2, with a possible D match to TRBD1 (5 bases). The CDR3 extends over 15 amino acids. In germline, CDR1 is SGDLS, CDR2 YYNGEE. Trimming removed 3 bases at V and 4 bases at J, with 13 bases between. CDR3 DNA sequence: TGTGCCAGCAGCGCGGACATTCTGAGCACCGGGGAGCTGTTTTTT. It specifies CASSADILSTGELFF.

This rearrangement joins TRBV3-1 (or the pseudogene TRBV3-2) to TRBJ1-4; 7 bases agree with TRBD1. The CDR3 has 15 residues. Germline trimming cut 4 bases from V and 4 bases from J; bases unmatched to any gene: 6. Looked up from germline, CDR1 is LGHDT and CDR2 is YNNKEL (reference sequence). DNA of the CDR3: TGTGCCAGCAGCCTGCGTCAGGGGGGTAATGAAAAACTGTTTTTT. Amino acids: CASSLRQGGNEKLFF.

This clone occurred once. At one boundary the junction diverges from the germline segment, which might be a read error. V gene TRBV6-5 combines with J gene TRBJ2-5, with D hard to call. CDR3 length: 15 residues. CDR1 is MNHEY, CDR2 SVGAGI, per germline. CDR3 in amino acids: CASRYLETPEEDQYF. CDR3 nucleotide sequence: TGTGCCAGCAGATACTTAGAGACCCCCGAGGAAGACCAGTACTTC.

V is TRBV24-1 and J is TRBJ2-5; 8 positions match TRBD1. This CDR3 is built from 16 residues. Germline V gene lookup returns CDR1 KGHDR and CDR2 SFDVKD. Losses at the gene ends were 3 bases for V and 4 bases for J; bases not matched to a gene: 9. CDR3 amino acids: CATSDPTGDGGETQYF. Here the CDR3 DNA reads TGTGCCACCAGTGATCCGACAGGGGATGGGGGAGAGACCCAGTACTTC.

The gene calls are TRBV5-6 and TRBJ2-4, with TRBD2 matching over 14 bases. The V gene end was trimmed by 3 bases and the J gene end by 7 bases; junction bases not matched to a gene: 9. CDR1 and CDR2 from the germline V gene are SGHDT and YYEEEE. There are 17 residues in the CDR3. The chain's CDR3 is CASSWGLAGASGNIQYF. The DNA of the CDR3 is TGTGCCAGCAGCTGGGGACTAGCGGGGGCCTCCGGGAACATTCAGTACTTC.

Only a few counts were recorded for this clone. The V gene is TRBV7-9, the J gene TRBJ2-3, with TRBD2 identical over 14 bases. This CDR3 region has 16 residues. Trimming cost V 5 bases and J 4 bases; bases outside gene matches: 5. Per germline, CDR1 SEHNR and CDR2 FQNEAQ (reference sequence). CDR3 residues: CASSDPTSGGADTQYF. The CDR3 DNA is TGTGCCAGCAGCGACCCGACTAGCGGGGGGGCAGATACGCAGTATTTT.

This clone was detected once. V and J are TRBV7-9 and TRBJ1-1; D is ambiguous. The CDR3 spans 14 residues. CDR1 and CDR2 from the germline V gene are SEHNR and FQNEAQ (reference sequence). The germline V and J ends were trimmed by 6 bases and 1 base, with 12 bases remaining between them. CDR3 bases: TGTGCCAGCAGATTCCTTACAGAGAACACTGAAGCTTTCTTT. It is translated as CASRFLTENTEAFF.

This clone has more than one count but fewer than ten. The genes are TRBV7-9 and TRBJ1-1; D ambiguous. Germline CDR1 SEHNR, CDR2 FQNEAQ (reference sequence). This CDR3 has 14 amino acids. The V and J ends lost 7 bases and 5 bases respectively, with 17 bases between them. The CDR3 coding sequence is TGTGCCAGCACCCCCCGTTTGAGTGAGACTGAAGCTTTCTTT. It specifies CASTPRLSETEAFF.

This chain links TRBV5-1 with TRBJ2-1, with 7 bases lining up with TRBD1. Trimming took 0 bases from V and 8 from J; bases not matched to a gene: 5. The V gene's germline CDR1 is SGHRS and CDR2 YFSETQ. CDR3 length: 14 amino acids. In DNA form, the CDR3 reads TGCGCCAGCAGCTTGGGACAGGGTTACGATGAGCAGTTCTTC. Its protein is CASSLGQGYDEQFF.

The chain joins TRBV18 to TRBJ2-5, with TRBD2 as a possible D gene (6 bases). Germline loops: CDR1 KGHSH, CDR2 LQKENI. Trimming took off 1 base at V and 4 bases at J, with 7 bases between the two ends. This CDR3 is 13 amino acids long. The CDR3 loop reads CASSPLGGETQYF. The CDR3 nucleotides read TGTGCCAGCTCACCACTCGGGGGAGAGACCCAGTACTTC.

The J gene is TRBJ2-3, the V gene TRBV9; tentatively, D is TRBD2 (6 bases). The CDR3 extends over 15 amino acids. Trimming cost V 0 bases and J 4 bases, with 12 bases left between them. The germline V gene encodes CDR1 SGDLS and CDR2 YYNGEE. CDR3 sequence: CASSVEQSSADTQYF. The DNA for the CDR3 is TGTGCCAGCAGCGTAGAACAGTCTAGCGCAGATACGCAGTATTTT.